The entry that follows covers one T cell receptor (beta chain) sequence. Its antigen has not been determined. Base-call qualities are not available, and no considerably larger clone is one nucleotide away. This sample is part of a study of regulatory T cells in long-lasting Graves disease (dated by TCRdb to the early 2020s). Describing the broader study: Patients with newly diagnosed Graves' disease had been on antithyroid drugs for under 3 months. This study used TCR sequencing and RNA sequencing of peripheral blood to compare persistent Graves' disease patients against newly diagnosed Graves' disease patients. The study was registered as a clinical trial and conducted in China. A total of about 33 samples underwent TCR sequencing: some 13 from persistent and 20 from newly diagnosed Graves' disease patients.

Including cysteine and phenylalanine, the CDR3 has 13 amino acids. The DNA shown is the 39-base CDR3, in frame from base 1. The germline V gene (reference sequence) gives CDR1 as WNHNN and CDR2 as SYGVQD. V and J lose 4 bases and 0 bases, and a span of 6 bases separates them. The time point label, as the study defines it: newly diagnosed GD, antithyroid drugs for less than 3 months. For both TCR sequencing and RNA sequencing, RNA was extracted from PBMCs in TRIzol. The diagnosis of Graves' disease followed American Thyroid Association guidelines. Patients were recruited from an endocrinology department in Xi'an, China. Each patient gave approximately 10 milliliters of peripheral blood, collected in an EDTA anticoagulant tube. Ficoll Paque Plus density gradient separation was used to isolate PBMCs, and no further T cell sorting was done. RNA quality was checked with an Agilent 2100 Bioanalyzer and agarose gel, and concentration with a NanoDrop 2000.

General conclusions and limits of the study: Persistent disease showed preferential use of TRBV28, TRBJ1-2 and TRBJ2-5, whereas newly diagnosed disease favored TRBV20-1 and TRBJ2-1. More public clonotypes were shared among persistent patients (2,741) than among newly diagnosed patients (more than 950). Because the primary lesion, thyroid tissue, could not be accessed, the study looked at peripheral blood alone. Compared with newly diagnosed patients, persistent Graves' disease patients had lower TCR Shannon entropy and fewer highly expanded clones, which suggests clonal expansion. The authors noted that the small sample size was a limitation that may lower accuracy. Only the TCR beta chain was sequenced and analyzed.

Library construction relied on multiplex PCR. Sequencing was carried out with an Illumina HiSeq 4000. CDR3 regions were amplified by Arm-PCR with iRepertoire HTBI primers to construct TCR beta libraries. Before sequencing, the PCR products underwent gel purification. From the authors' description of their analysis: A total of 62 TRBV and under 15 TRBJ segments were identified across samples and were used for gene usage analysis of CDR3 amino acid clonotypes. COPE and FqMerger were used to merge filtered high-quality paired reads into contigs. BLAST was used to align contigs to the IMGT TRBV, TRBD and TRBJ reference genes, and CDR3 was defined following IMGT. Any clonotype with a frequency above 0.1% was counted as a highly expanded clone. Repertoire diversity was measured by Shannon entropy, and V-J evenness by the Gini coefficient. Public clonotypes were defined as clonotypes shared by more than one individual. Through fastp at Q25 and MiXCR, TCRdb rebuilt clones from the public reads, retaining in-frame beta chains. A single entry per CDR3 protein holds the most common genes and DNA from its merged rows. TCRdb assigned the V and J calls; the authors' analysis was not used. This sample holds under 250,000 distinct CDR3 sequences; 20% to 25% were observed only once. The ten largest clonotypes hold about 15% of the sample.

Recombination connected TRBV10-1 to TRBJ1-1, with no D gene named confidently. The TCR was taken from a female donor with Graves disease. Source: peripheral blood mononuclear cells (PBMCs), taken at new diagnosis, from a patient treated with antithyroid drugs. The DNA sequence is TGCGCCAGCAGTGGCAGGATGAACACTGAAGCTTTCTTT. It codes for CASSGRMNTEAFF.